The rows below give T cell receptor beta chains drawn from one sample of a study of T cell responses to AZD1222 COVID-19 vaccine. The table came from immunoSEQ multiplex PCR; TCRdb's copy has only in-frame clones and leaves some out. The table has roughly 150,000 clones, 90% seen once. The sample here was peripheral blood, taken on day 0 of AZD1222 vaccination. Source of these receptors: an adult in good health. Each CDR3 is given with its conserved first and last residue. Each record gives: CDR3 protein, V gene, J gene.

CDR3 protein: CASSLVAHNEQFF
V gene: TRBV5-1
J gene: TRBJ2-1

CDR3 protein: CASSVHDKGLLTGELFF
V gene: TRBV9
J gene: TRBJ2-2

CDR3 protein: CAIKRESNEQFF
V gene: TRBV10-3
J gene: TRBJ2-1

CDR3 protein: CASSTGFEQYF
V gene: TRBV6-5
J gene: TRBJ2-7

CDR3 protein: CASSPMDGINYGYTF
V gene: TRBV28
J gene: TRBJ1-2

CDR3 protein: CASSLYGGDTEAFF
V gene: TRBV27
J gene: TRBJ1-1

CDR3 protein: CASGRDSYEQYF
V gene: TRBV5-4
J gene: TRBJ2-7

CDR3 protein: CASGTSGSGYEQYF
V gene: TRBV10-3
J gene: TRBJ2-7

CDR3 protein: CASSSGDALNTEAFF
V gene: TRBV5-1
J gene: TRBJ1-1

CDR3 protein: CASSSAGGRSYEQYF
V gene: TRBV9
J gene: TRBJ2-7

CDR3 protein: CASSVVDRVNTEAFF
V gene: TRBV9
J gene: TRBJ1-1

CDR3 protein: CASSLAGVGPNTIYF
V gene: TRBV7-9
J gene: TRBJ1-3